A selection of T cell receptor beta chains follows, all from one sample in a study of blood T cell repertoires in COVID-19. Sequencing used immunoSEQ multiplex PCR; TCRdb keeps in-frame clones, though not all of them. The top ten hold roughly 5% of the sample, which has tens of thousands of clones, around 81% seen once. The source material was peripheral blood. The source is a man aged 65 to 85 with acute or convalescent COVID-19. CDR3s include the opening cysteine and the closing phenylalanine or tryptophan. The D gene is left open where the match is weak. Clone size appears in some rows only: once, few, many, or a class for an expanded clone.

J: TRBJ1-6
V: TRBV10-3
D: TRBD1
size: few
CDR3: CAIRPTGANSPLHF
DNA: TGTGCCATCAGACCGACAGGGGCAAATTCACCCCTCCACTTT

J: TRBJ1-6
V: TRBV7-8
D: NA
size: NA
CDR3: CASSLPGFSPLHF
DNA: TGTGCCAGCAGCTTACCAGGGTTTTCACCCCTCCACTTT

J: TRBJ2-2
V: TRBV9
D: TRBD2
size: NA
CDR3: CASSSILRRGVLRTGELFF
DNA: TGTGCCAGCAGCAGCATCCTTCGACGGGGGGTACTCCGTACCGGGGAGCTGTTTTTT

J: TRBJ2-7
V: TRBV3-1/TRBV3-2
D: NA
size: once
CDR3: CASSSSSGEQYF
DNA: TGTGCCAGCAGCAGCTCGAGCGGCGAGCAGTACTTC

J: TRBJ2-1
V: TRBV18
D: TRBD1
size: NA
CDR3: CASSPPATGGNEQFF
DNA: TGTGCCAGCTCACCACCGGCGACAGGGGGCAATGAGCAGTTCTTC

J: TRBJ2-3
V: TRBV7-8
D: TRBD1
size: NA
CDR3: CASSLVGTATSTDTQYF
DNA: TGTGCCAGCAGCTTAGTTGGGACAGCTACTAGCACAGATACGCAGTATTTT

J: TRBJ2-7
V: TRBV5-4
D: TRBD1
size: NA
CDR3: CASSSRTGGLGEQYF
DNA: TGTGCCAGCAGCTCCCGGACAGGGGGATTGGGCGAGCAGTACTTC

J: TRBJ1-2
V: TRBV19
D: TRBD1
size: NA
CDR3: CASSEDRELSYGYTF
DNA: TGTGCCAGTAGCGAAGACAGGGAACTTAGCTATGGCTACACCTTC

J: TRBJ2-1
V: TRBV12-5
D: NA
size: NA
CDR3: CASGYGDTPYNEQFF
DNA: TGTGCTAGTGGCTATGGGGACACCCCCTACAATGAGCAGTTCTTC

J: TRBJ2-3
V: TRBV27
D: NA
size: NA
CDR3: CASSLTPGEQYF
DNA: TGTGCCAGCAGTTTAACCCCAGGGGAGCAGTATTTT

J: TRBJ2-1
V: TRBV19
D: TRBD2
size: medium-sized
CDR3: CASSPNHLAGGQSSYNEQFF
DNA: TGTGCCAGTAGTCCGAACCACCTAGCGGGGGGTCAAAGCTCCTACAATGAGCAGTTCTTC

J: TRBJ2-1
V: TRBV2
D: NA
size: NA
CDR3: CASGKGMNNEQFF
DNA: TGTGCCAGCGGAAAGGGGATGAACAATGAGCAGTTCTTC

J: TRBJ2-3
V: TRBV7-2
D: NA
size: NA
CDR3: CASSEGVLSGDTQYF
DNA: TGTGCCAGCAGCGAGGGGGTCTTAAGTGGAGATACGCAGTATTTT

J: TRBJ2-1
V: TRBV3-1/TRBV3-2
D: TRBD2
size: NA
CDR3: CASSPWGTSGGAGHEQFF
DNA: TGTGCCAGCAGCCCCTGGGGGACTAGCGGGGGGGCAGGCCATGAGCAGTTCTTC

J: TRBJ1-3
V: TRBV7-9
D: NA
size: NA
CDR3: CASSLAVGATGNTIYF
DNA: TGTGCCAGCAGCTTAGCGGTGGGAGCTACGGGAAACACCATATATTTT

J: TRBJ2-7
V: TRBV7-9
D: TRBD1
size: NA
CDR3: CASSSGQGAYEQYF
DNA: TGTGCCAGCAGCTCAGGACAGGGGGCTTACGAGCAGTACTTC

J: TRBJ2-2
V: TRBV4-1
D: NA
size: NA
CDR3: CASSQGGVRGRITGELFF
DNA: TGCGCCAGCAGCCAAGGGGGGGTGAGAGGGAGAATAACCGGGGAGCTGTTTTTT

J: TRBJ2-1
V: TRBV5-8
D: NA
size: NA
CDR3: CASRQGQPWSYNEQFF
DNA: TGTGCCAGCAGACAAGGACAGCCGTGGTCCTACAATGAGCAGTTCTTC